The 5 T cell receptor beta chains below come from one sample, sequenced in a study of blood T cell repertoires in COVID-19. Libraries were prepared by immunoSEQ multiplex PCR; TCRdb keeps only in-frame clonotypes and omits some of them. Here the sample spans roughly 330,000 clones, around 83% being singletons. Sequenced: peripheral blood. The receptor source for this set is a woman between 50 and 59 years old with acute or convalescent COVID-19.

The rearrangement uses TRBV3-1 (or the pseudogene TRBV3-2) and TRBJ1-1; no definite D call. Germline loops: CDR1 LGHDT, CDR2 YNNKEL (reference sequence). Trimming removed 1 base at V and 6 bases at J, with 3 bases between. The CDR3 is made up of 11 amino acids. The CDR3 sequence is CASSQVSEAFF. The DNA for the CDR3 is TGTGCCAGCAGCCAAGTCTCTGAAGCTTTCTTT.

The chain has TRBV5-6 and TRBJ1-1; 7 positions agree with TRBD1. Germline V gene sequence: CDR1 SGHDT, CDR2 YYEEEE. The CDR3 has 14 amino acids. Germline trimming cut 0 bases from V and 3 bases from J; bases unmatched to any gene: 2. The CDR3 DNA is TGTGCCAGCAGCTTGGAGGGGGCAGACACTGAAGCTTTCTTT. Translation: CASSLEGADTEAFF.

The chain uses TRBV5-4 and TRBJ2-7; 9 nucleotides agree with TRBD1. CDR3 length: 14 amino acids. Germline values: CDR1 SGHNT, CDR2 YYREEE (reference sequence). V shed 4 bases, J shed 4 bases, and the junction held 6 bases outside the gene matches. This CDR3 is CASSDRQGEYEQYF. DNA of the CDR3: TGTGCCAGCAGCGACCGACAGGGGGAATACGAGCAGTACTTC.

The gene calls are TRBV11-2 and TRBJ2-3; TRBD1 is a possible D gene (5 bases). CDR3 length: 14 residues. Trimming took off 0 bases at V and 3 bases at J, with 7 bases between the two ends. In germline, CDR1 is SGHAT, CDR2 FQNNGV. For the CDR3, the DNA is TGTGCCAGCAGCTTAGACAGGGAAACAGATACGCAGTATTTT. Protein: CASSLDRETDTQYF.

The chain joins TRBV18 to TRBJ2-7; 8 bases line up with TRBD1. Trimming took 3 bases from V and 7 from J; bases not matched to a gene: 11. Germline V gene data show CDR1 as KGHSH and CDR2 as LQKENI. CDR3 size: 15 residues. CDR3 region: CASSPGQGFLIEQYF. The CDR3 nucleotides read TGTGCCAGCTCACCCGGACAGGGTTTTTTAATTGAGCAGTACTTC.